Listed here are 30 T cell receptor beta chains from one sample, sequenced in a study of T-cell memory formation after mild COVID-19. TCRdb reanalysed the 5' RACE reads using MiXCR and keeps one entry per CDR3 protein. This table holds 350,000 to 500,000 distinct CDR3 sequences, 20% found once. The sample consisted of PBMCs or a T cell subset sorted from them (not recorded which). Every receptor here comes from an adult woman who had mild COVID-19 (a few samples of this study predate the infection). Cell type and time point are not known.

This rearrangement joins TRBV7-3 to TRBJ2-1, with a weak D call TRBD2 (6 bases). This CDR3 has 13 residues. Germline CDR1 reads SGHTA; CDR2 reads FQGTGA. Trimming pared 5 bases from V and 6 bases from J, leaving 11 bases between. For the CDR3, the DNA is TGTGCCAGCAGCCAGGGACTCTTCAATGAGCAGTTCTTC. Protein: CASSQGLFNEQFF.

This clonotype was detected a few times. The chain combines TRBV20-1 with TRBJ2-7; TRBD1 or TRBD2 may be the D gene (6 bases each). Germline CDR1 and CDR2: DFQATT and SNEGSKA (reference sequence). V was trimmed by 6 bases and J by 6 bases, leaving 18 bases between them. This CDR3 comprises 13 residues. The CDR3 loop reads CSARPRGAGEQYF. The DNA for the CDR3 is TGCAGTGCGCGCCCCAGGGGAGCGGGCGAGCAGTACTTC.

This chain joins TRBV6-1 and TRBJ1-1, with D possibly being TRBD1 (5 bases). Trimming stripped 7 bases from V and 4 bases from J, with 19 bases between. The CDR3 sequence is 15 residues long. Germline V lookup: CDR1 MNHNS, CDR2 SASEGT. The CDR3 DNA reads TGTGCCAGCAAGGGCAATACGGGGGAAGGCACTGAAGCTTTCTTT. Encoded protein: CASKGNTGEGTEAFF.

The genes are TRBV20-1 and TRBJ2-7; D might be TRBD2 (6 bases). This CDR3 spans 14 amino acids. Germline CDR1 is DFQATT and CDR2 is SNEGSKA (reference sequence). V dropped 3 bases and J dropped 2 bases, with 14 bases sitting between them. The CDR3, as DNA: TGCAGTGCTAGCCTGATCGGGAGACCCTACGAGCAGTACTTC. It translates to CSASLIGRPYEQYF.

The CDR3 region has the DNA TGTGCCACCAGCGGATTAGGGGTATCGTCCTACAATGAGCAGTTCTTC. It yields the protein CATSGLGVSSYNEQFF. The chain is built from TRBV15 and TRBJ2-1, with TRBD1 as a possible D gene (5 bases). Between the trimmed V and J ends, which lost 5 bases and 1 base, there was a span of 15 bases. This CDR3 contains 16 residues. Per the germline V gene, CDR1 is LNHNV and CDR2 is YYDKDF (reference sequence).

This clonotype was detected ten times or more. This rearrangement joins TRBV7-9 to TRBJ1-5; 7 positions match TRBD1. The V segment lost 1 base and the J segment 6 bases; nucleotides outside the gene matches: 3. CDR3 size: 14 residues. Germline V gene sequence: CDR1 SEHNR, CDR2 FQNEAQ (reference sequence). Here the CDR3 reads CASSLGQGGQPQHF. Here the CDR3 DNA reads TGTGCCAGCAGCTTAGGTCAGGGGGGTCAGCCCCAGCATTTT.

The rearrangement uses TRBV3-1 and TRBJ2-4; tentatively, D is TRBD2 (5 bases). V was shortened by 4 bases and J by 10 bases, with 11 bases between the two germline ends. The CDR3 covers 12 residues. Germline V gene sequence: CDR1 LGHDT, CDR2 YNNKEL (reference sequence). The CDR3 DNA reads TGTGCCAGCAGCCCGGCTAGCTTGATTCAGTACTTC. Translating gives CASSPASLIQYF.

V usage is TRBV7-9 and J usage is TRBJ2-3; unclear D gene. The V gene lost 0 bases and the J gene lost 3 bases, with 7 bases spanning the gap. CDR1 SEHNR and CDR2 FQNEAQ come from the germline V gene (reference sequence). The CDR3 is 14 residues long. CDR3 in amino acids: CASSLAWLTDTQYF. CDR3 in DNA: TGTGCCAGCAGCTTAGCGTGGCTGACAGATACGCAGTATTTT.

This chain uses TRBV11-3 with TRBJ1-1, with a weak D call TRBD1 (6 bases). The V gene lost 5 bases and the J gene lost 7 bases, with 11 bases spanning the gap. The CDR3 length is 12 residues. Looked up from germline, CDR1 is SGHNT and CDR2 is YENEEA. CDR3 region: CASSRQDREAFF. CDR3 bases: TGTGCCAGCAGCAGACAGGATCGTGAAGCTTTCTTT.

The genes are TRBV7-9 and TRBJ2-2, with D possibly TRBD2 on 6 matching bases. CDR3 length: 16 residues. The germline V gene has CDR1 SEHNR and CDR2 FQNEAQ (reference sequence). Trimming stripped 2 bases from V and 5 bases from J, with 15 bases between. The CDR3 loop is CASSLPRQGGTGELFF. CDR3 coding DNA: TGTGCCAGCAGCTTACCCCGGCAGGGAGGAACCGGGGAGCTGTTTTTT.

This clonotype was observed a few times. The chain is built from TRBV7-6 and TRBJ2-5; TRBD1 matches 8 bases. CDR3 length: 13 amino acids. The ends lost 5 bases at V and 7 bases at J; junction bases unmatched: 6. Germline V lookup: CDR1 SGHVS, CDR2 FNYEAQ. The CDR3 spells CASSPTGAATQYF. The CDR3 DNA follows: TGTGCCAGCAGCCCGACAGGGGCGGCGACCCAGTACTTC.

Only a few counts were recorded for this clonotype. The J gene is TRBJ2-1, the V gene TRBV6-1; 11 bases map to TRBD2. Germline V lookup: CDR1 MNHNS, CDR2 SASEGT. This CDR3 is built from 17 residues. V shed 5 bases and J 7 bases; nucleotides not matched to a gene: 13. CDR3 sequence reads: CASSRLAGGTWGNEQFF. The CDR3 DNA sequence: TGTGCCAGCAGTCGCCTAGCGGGAGGCACCTGGGGGAATGAGCAGTTCTTC.

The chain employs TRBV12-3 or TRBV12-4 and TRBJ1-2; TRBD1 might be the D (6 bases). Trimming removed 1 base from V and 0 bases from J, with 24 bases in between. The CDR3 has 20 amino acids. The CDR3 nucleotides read TGTGCCAGCAGTTTAGGAGTAGGGGGGGGCTCTTGGGCTTCTAACTATGGCTACACCTTC. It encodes CASSLGVGGGSWASNYGYTF.

CDR3 DNA sequence: TGTGCCAGCAGTTGGGGCCACACCGGGGAGCTGTTTTTT. This translates into CASSWGHTGELFF. The chain employs TRBV12-3 or TRBV12-4 and TRBJ2-2, with D possibly matching TRBD1 (5 bases). The CDR3 is 13 residues long. Trimming pared 4 bases from V and 3 bases from J, leaving 6 bases between.

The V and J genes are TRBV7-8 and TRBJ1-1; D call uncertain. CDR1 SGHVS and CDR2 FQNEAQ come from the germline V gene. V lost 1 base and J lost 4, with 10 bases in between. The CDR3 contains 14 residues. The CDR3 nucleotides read TGTGCCAGCAGCTTAGTCGGGTGGGGCACTGAAGCTTTCTTT. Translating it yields CASSLVGWGTEAFF.

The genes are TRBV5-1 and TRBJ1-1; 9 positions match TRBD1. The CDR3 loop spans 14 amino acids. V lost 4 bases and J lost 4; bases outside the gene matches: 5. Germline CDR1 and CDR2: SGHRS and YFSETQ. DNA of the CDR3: TGCGCCAGCAGCGTAGGGGACAGGGTCACTGAAGCTTTCTTT. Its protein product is CASSVGDRVTEAFF. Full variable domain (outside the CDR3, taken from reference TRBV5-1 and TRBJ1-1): KAGVTQTPRYLIKTRGQQVTLSCSPISGHRSVSWYQQTPGQGLQFLFEYFSETQRNKGNFPGRFSGRQFSNSRSEMNVSTLELGDSALYLCASSVGDRVTEAFFGQGTRLTVV.

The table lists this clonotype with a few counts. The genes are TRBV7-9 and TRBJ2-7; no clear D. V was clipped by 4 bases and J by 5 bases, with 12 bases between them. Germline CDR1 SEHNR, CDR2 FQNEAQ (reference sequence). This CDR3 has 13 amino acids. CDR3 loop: CASSSPIGDEQYF. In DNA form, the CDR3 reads TGTGCCAGCAGCTCGCCGATTGGTGACGAGCAGTACTTC.

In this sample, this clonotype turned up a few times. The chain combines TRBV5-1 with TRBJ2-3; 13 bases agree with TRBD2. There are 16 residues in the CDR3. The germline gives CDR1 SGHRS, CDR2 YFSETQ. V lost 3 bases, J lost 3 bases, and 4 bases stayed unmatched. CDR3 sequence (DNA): TGCGCCAGCAGCTCGGGACTAGCGGGGAGGACAGATACGCAGTATTTT. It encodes CASSSGLAGRTDTQYF.

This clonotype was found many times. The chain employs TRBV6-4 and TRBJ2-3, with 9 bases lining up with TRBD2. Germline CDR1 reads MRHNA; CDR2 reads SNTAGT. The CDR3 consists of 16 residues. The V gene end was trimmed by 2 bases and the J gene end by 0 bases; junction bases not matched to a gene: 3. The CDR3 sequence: CASSDGREGSTDTQYF. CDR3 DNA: TGTGCCAGCAGTGACGGGCGGGAGGGGAGCACAGATACGCAGTATTTT.

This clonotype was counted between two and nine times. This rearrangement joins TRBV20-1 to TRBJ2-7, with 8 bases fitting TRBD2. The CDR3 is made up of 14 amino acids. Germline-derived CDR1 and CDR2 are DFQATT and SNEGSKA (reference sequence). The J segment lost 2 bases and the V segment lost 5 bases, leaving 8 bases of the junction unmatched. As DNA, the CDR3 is TGCAGTGCTCAGTGGGTAGCGGGGACCTACGAGCAGTACTTC. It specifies CSAQWVAGTYEQYF.

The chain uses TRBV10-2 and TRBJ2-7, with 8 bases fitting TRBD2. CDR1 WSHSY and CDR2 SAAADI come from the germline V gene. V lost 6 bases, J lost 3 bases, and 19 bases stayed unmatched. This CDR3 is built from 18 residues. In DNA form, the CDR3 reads TGCGCCAGCAGGGGTGAGGCGGGGGGCCCCGCAGGGCGCTACGAGCAGTACTTC. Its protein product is CASRGEAGGPAGRYEQYF.

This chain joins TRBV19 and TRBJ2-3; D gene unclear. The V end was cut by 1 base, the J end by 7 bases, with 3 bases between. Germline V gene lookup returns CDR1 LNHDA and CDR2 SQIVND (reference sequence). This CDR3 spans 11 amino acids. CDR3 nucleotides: TGTGCCAGTAGTATAGCGAATACGCAGTATTTT. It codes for CASSIANTQYF.

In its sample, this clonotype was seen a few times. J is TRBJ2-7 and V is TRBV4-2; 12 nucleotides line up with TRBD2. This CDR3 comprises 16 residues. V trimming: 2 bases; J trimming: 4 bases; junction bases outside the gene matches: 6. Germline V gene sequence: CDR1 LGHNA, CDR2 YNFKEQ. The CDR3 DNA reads TGTGCCAGCAGCCAACCGCGCCTAGCGGGAGGGTACGAGCAGTACTTC. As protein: CASSQPRLAGGYEQYF.

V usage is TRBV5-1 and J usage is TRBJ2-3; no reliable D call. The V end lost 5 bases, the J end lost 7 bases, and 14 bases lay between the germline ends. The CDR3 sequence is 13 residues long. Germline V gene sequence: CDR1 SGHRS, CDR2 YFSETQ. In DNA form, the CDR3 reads TGCGCCAGCAGGGTCGACGTCAGTCATACGCAGTATTTT. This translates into CASRVDVSHTQYF.

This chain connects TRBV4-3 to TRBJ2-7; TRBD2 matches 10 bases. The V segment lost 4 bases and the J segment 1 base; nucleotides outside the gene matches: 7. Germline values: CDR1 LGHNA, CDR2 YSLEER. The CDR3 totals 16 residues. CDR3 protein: CASSRTLAGKSYEQYF. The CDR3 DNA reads TGCGCCAGCAGCCGCACACTAGCGGGAAAGTCCTACGAGCAGTACTTC.

CDR3 amino acids: CASSQDASGTYNEQFF. The CDR3, as DNA: TGTGCCAGCAGCCAAGATGCTAGCGGGACTTACAATGAGCAGTTCTTC. The chain uses TRBV4-2 and TRBJ2-1; 9 bases fit TRBD2. V shed 0 bases, J shed 4 bases, and the junction held 4 bases outside the gene matches. The CDR3 covers 16 residues. CDR1 is LGHNA, CDR2 YNFKEQ, per germline.

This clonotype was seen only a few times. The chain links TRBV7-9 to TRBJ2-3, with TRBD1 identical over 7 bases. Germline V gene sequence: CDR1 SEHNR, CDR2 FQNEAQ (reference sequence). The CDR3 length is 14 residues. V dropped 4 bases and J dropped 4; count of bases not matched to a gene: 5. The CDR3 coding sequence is TGTGCCAGCAGCTCATATCAGGGGGCAGATACGCAGTATTTT. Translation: CASSSYQGADTQYF.

CDR3 sequence (DNA): TGTGCCAGCAGTCATGGTCTGCAGCAGTACTTC. Residues: CASSHGLQQYF. The chain employs TRBV6-5 and TRBJ2-7; D not resolved. The germline V and J ends were trimmed by 5 bases and 8 bases, with 10 bases remaining between them. The CDR3 is 11 amino acids. The germline gives CDR1 MNHEY, CDR2 SVGAGI.

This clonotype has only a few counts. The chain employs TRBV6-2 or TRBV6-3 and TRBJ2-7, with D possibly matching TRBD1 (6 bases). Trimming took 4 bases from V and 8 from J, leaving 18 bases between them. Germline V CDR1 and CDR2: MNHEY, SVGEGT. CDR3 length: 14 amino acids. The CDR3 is CASSLLGQGRKQYF. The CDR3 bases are TGTGCCAGCAGTTTATTGGGACAAGGGAGAAAGCAGTACTTC.

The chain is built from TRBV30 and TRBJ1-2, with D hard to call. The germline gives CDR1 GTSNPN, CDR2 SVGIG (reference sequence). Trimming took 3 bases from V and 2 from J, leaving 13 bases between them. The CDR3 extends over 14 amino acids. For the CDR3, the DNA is TGTGCCTGGAGGAGTTTAGACAACAACTATGGCTACACCTTC. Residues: CAWRSLDNNYGYTF.